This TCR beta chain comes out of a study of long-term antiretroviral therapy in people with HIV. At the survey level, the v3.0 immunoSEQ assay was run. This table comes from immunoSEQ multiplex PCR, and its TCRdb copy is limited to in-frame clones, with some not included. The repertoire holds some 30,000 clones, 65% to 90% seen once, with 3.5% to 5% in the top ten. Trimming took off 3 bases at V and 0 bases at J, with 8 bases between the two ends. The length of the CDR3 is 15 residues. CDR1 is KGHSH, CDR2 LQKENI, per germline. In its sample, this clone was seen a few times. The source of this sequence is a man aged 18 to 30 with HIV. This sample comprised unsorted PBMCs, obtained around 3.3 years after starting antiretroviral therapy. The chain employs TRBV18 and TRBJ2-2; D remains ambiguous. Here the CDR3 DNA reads TGTGCCAGCTCACCGATAGGTACGAACACCGGGGAGCTGTTTTTT. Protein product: CASSPIGTNTGELFF.